The clone carrying this T cell receptor (beta chain) was counted a few times. This record belongs to a study of blood T cell repertoires in COVID-19. This table comes from immunoSEQ multiplex PCR, and its TCRdb copy is limited to in-frame clones, with some not included. The profile covers under 200,000 clones, with roughly 80% appearing a single time and around 8.1% taken by the ten largest. Germline CDR1 and CDR2: SGHAT and FQNNGV. The trim removed 5 bases at V and 5 bases at J, leaving 11 bases unmatched. CDR3 size: 15 residues. The chain links TRBV11-2 to TRBJ2-7; TRBD1 aligns across 8 bases. The sequence derives from a man aged 60-69 years with acute or convalescent COVID-19. Sequencing was done on a sample of peripheral blood. This chain's CDR3 is CASSAITGGANEQYF. The DNA of the CDR3 is TGTGCCAGCAGCGCCATTACAGGGGGAGCAAACGAGCAGTACTTC.